Presented here are 17 T cell receptor beta chains from one specimen sequenced in a study of Ad26.COV2.S vaccination and SARS-CoV-2 variants. Treatment given: about 20 received Ad26.COV2.S at low or high dose, single or two shots; about 5 received placebo; per-sample allocation not given. The study sampled participants on day 63 after the first vaccine or placebo injection. Sequenced by immunoSEQ multiplex PCR; TCRdb stores in-frame clones only, minus some. The table shows over 300,000 clones, with 80% to 90% occurring only once. The specimen comprised peripheral blood, sampled in a trial of Ad26.COV2.S vaccine versus placebo. The receptors were sampled from a person aged 18 to 65 who received the Ad26.COV2.S COVID-19 vaccine or a placebo.

The J gene is TRBJ2-1, the V gene TRBV6-5; D is ambiguous. The CDR3 has 10 amino acids. V was shortened by 8 bases and J by 9 bases, with 8 bases between the two germline ends. Per germline, CDR1 MNHEY and CDR2 SVGAGI. Here the CDR3 reads CASGWSEQFF. In DNA form, the CDR3 reads TGTGCCAGCGGGTGGAGTGAGCAGTTCTTC.

CDR3 in DNA: TGTGCCAGCTCACGGGACCGCACAGATACGCAGTATTTT. Translation: CASSRDRTDTQYF. The J gene is TRBJ2-3, the V gene TRBV18; perhaps D is TRBD1 or TRBD2 (5 bases each). CDR1 and CDR2 (germline): KGHSH, LQKENI. The germline V and J ends were trimmed by 4 bases and 1 base, with 6 bases remaining between them. The CDR3 has 13 amino acids.

The rearrangement uses TRBV5-1 and TRBJ2-3, with a possible D match to TRBD1 (5 bases). The CDR3 sequence is 14 residues long. The V gene lost 0 bases and the J gene lost 3 bases, with 8 bases spanning the gap. Germline V CDR1 and CDR2: SGHRS, YFSETQ. CDR3 protein: CASSLGKGTDTQYF. As DNA, the CDR3 is TGCGCCAGCAGCTTGGGTAAGGGGACAGATACGCAGTATTTT.

The table lists this clone with a count of one. The V call is TRBV7-3, the J call TRBJ1-2; tentatively, D is TRBD1 (5 bases). This CDR3 is built from 14 residues. CDR1 SGHTA and CDR2 FQGTGA come from the germline V gene. Trimming took off 5 bases at V and 6 bases at J, with 16 bases between the two ends. DNA for the CDR3: TGTGCCAGCAGCAGAAACGGGCAGGGAGATGGCTACACCTTC. This translates into CASSRNGQGDGYTF.

The J gene is TRBJ2-3, the V gene TRBV5-4; 12 bases map to TRBD2. With 4 bases clipped from V and 4 bases from J, the junction kept 7 bases outside the gene matches. Germline loops: CDR1 SGHNT, CDR2 YYREEE (reference sequence). This CDR3 region has 16 residues. CDR3 sequence: CASSPGLAGLADTQYF. In nucleotides, the CDR3 is TGTGCCAGCAGCCCCGGACTAGCGGGGTTAGCAGATACGCAGTATTTT.

The chain employs TRBV7-9 and TRBJ2-2; a weak D match, TRBD1 (6 bases). Germline assignment: CDR1 SEHNR and CDR2 FQNEAQ (reference sequence). Trimming shortened V by 2 bases and J by 4 bases, and 11 bases separated the two germline ends. The CDR3 is 15 amino acids. The CDR3 loop is CASSLIGRGTGELFF. The CDR3 DNA is TGTGCCAGCAGCTTAATAGGCAGGGGCACCGGGGAGCTGTTTTTT.

This chain links TRBV6-5 with TRBJ2-7, with D perhaps TRBD2 (6 bases). This CDR3 has 16 residues. CDR1 and CDR2 from the germline V gene are MNHEY and SVGAGI. The V end lost 1 base, the J end lost 2 bases, and 15 bases lay between the germline ends. DNA for the CDR3: TGTGCCAGCAGTTACTTGGCTAGCGACCCTCCCTACGAGCAGTACTTC. The encoded protein is CASSYLASDPPYEQYF.

The V gene is TRBV12-3 or TRBV12-4, the J gene TRBJ2-1; TRBD2 matches 7 bases. V lost 7 bases to trimming and J lost 7 bases; unmatched junction nucleotides: 4. The CDR3 is 12 amino acids. The CDR3 nucleotides read TGTGCCAGCAAGCGGGGTTTGAATGAGCAGTTCTTC. Its translation: CASKRGLNEQFF.

The chain couples TRBV6-5 to TRBJ2-3; D is possibly TRBD1 (6 bases). CDR1 MNHEY and CDR2 SVGAGI come from the germline V gene. The CDR3 is 13 residues long. V was shortened by 5 bases and J by 4 bases, with 10 bases between the two germline ends. The CDR3 coding sequence is TGTGCCAGCAGTCGTCAGGGGTCAGATACGCAGTATTTT. Translated: CASSRQGSDTQYF.

The J gene is TRBJ2-1, the V gene TRBV4-1; a possible D gene is TRBD1 (7 bases). V lost 6 bases and J 8 bases, leaving 23 bases between the germline ends. Looked up from germline, CDR1 is MGHRA and CDR2 is YSYEKL. The CDR3 contains 16 residues. The CDR3 DNA sequence: TGCGCCAGCAGTCCCCTGGGCAGGGGGGCCTCCTATGAGCAGTTCTTC. This gives the protein CASSPLGRGASYEQFF.

The chain is built from TRBV6-5 and TRBJ2-5; 10 bases map to TRBD2. Germline CDR1 MNHEY, CDR2 SVGAGI. The CDR3 extends over 16 amino acids. V lost 2 bases and J lost 4; bases outside the gene matches: 7. In DNA, the CDR3 is TGTGCCAGCAGTTACGGACTAGCGGCTGTTGCAGAGACCCAGTACTTC. Translation: CASSYGLAAVAETQYF.

The V call is TRBV4-1, the J call TRBJ1-5, with D possibly matching TRBD1 (5 bases). Germline V gene lookup returns CDR1 MGHRA and CDR2 YSYEKL. The CDR3 consists of 13 residues. Trimming stripped 3 bases from V and 7 bases from J, with 10 bases between. CDR3 bases: TGCGCCAGCAGCCAGCAGGGTTGGCAGCCCCAGCATTTT. Its translation: CASSQQGWQPQHF.

V and J are TRBV12-5 and TRBJ2-1; D unclear. The CDR3 covers 14 residues. Germline V gene lookup returns CDR1 LGHNT and CDR2 FRNRAP. V lost 1 base, J lost 0 bases, and 4 bases lay in between. CDR3 sequence reads: CASGLGGSYNEQFF. The DNA for the CDR3 is TGTGCTAGTGGTTTGGGGGGCTCCTACAATGAGCAGTTCTTC.

On this clone itself: The same CDR3 can be traced to other DNA sequences in this sample. V usage is TRBV7-9 and J usage is TRBJ1-3; 7 bases map to TRBD1. The germline CDR1 and CDR2 sequences are SEHNR and FQNEAQ (reference sequence). The CDR3 sequence is 14 residues long. V lost 3 bases and J lost 1; bases outside the gene matches: 0. CDR3 sequence (DNA): TGTGCCAGCAGCTTGACAGGGTCTGGAAACACCATATATTTT. This sequence encodes CASSLTGSGNTIYF.

The genes are TRBV19 and TRBJ2-1; weak D call: TRBD2 (5 bases). This CDR3 is built from 16 residues. The germline V and J ends were trimmed by 5 bases and 2 bases, with 16 bases remaining between them. The germline V gene has CDR1 LNHDA and CDR2 SQIVND (reference sequence). The CDR3 here is CASSWGSGVTYNEQFF. The CDR3 coding sequence is TGTGCCAGTAGTTGGGGTTCCGGGGTTACCTACAATGAGCAGTTCTTC.

This clone has just a few counts. The V call is TRBV5-1, the J call TRBJ2-5, with D perhaps TRBD2 (6 bases). Germline V gene lookup returns CDR1 SGHRS and CDR2 YFSETQ. Trimming removed 1 base from V and 5 bases from J, with 12 bases in between. The CDR3 sequence is 14 residues long. CDR3 in amino acids: CASSLRRVGETQYF. CDR3 DNA sequence: TGCGCCAGCAGCTTGAGGAGGGTCGGGGAGACCCAGTACTTC.

The gene calls are TRBV5-1 and TRBJ1-2; D is ambiguous. The CDR3 totals 12 residues. Looked up from germline, CDR1 is SGHRS and CDR2 is YFSETQ. The V end was cut by 2 bases, the J end by 6 bases, with 8 bases between. CDR3: CASSFGSHGYTF. The CDR3 DNA is TGCGCCAGCAGCTTCGGCAGCCATGGCTACACCTTC.